This T cell receptor (beta chain) was sequenced in a study of shared clonotypes between healthy human individuals. Method: immunoSEQ multiplex PCR; TCRdb's copy keeps in-frame clones and lacks some. The sample has approximately 2,300,000 clones; 80% to 95% are singletons. HIV-negative, healthy adults without recent acute infections or vaccinations were the donors. Every donor was a Caucasian adult from Nashville, Tennessee. The clonotype comes from a man aged 18 to 29 in good health. Some clones in this sample may be carry-over from other donors' samples. The specimen was naive CD4+ T cells from PBMCs. Specified subset: CD45RA+ positively selected.

As DNA, the CDR3 is TGTGCCAGCAGTTCCAGGGGGGCCGGGACAGCAAACTATGGCTACACCTTC. Protein sequence: CASSSRGAGTANYGYTF. The chain links TRBV7-8 to TRBJ1-2, with 7 bases matching TRBD1. J gave up 2 bases and V 6 bases, and 15 bases lay outside the gene matches. The CDR3 has 17 amino acids. Looked up from germline, CDR1 is SGHVS and CDR2 is FQNEAQ. The full variable domain, its missing parts supplied by reference TRBV7-8 and TRBJ1-2, is GAGVSQSPRYKVAKRGQDVALRCDPISGHVSLFWYQQALGQGPEFLTYFQNEAQLDKSGLPSDRFFAERPEGSVSTLKIQRTQQEDSAVYLCASSSRGAGTANYGYTFGSGTRLTVV.